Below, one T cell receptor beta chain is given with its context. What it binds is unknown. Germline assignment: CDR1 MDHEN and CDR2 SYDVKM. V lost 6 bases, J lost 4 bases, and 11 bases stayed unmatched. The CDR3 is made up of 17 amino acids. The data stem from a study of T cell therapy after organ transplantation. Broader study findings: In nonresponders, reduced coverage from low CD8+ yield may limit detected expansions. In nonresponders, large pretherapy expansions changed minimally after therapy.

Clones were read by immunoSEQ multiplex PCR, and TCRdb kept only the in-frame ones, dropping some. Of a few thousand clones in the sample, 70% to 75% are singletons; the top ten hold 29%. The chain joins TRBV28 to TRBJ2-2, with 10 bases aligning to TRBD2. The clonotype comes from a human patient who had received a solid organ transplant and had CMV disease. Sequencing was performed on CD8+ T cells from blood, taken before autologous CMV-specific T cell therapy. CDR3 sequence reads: CASSERLAGVSTGELFF. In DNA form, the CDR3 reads TGTGCCAGCAGCGAACGTCTAGCGGGAGTTTCCACCGGGGAGCTGTTTTTT.